This T cell receptor beta chain comes out of a study of T-cell reconstitution after alpha-beta-depleted transplantation in children. The germline V gene has CDR1 SEHNR and CDR2 FQNEAQ (reference sequence). V gave up 2 bases and J gave up 3 bases, with 13 bases separating them. This CDR3 comprises 16 residues. This sample's TCRbeta library carried unique molecular identifier barcodes. TCRdb fed the PCR reads into MiXCR, producing one record per CDR3 protein. Of about 540,000 distinct CDR3 sequences detected, about a sixth appear once; the ten largest clones hold approximately 3%. The sample here was PBMCs from the stem cell graft donor, taken from the stem cell graft. This receptor was obtained from a human donor who donated a stem cell graft to a child with acute lymphoblastic leukemia. The chain carries TRBV7-9 and TRBJ2-2; D is uncertain. The CDR3 reads CASSLSGGSHTGELFF. Written as DNA, the CDR3 is TGTGCCAGCAGCTTATCGGGCGGAAGCCACACCGGGGAGCTGTTTTTT.